This TCR beta chain was sequenced in a study of shared clonotypes between healthy human individuals. Clones were sequenced by immunoSEQ multiplex PCR, and TCRdb holds only the in-frame ones, with some missing. The top ten clones hold 0.89% of a sample with 950,000 to 1,200,000 clones, approximately 80% of them seen once. Germline lookup yields CDR1 MDHEN and CDR2 SYDVKM. The V end lost 6 bases, the J end lost 6 bases, and 13 bases lay between the germline ends. CDR3 length: 13 amino acids. The sequence was collected from a man between 18 and 29 years old in good health. Some clones in this sample may be carry-over from other donors' samples. Sequencing was performed on memory CD4+ T cells from PBMCs. Subset specified: CD45RA-negative fraction. This rearrangement joins TRBV28 to TRBJ2-3; D gene unclear. The CDR3 DNA follows: TGTGCCAGCAGCCGGGCCCACGAGGATACGCAGTATTTT. It codes for CASSRAHEDTQYF. The full variable domain, its missing parts supplied by reference TRBV28 and TRBJ2-3, is DVKVTQSSRYLVKRTGEKVFLECVQDMDHENMFWYRQDPGLGLRLIYFSYDVKMKEKGDIPEGYSVSREKKERFSLILESASTNQTSMYLCASSRAHEDTQYFGPGTRLTVL.